What follows are 30 T cell receptor beta chains derived from one specimen sequenced in a study of blood T cell repertoires in COVID-19. Here immunoSEQ multiplex PCR was the method, and the copy in TCRdb shows in-frame clones only, minus some. The sample consists of more than 11,000 clones, 83% of them appearing once. Material: peripheral blood. These receptors were collected from a woman aged 60 to 75 with acute or convalescent COVID-19.

The sample holds one count of this clone. This chain connects TRBV6-5 to TRBJ1-5, with D hard to call. Germline V CDR1 and CDR2: MNHEY, SVGAGI. The CDR3 has 13 amino acids. V shed 6 bases and J shed 4 bases, with 10 bases lying between them. For the CDR3, the DNA is TGTGCCAGCAGCCTGTGGCCGAATCAGCCCCAGCATTTT. Translation gives CASSLWPNQPQHF.

This clone was observed a few times. The chain is built from TRBV10-1 and TRBJ2-2, with TRBD1 identical over 9 bases. Germline V gives CDR1 WNHNN, CDR2 SYGVQD (reference sequence). V trimming: 3 bases; J trimming: 7 bases; junction bases outside the gene matches: 6. The CDR3 extends over 15 amino acids. CDR3 in DNA: TGCGCCAGCAGTGATGGGGGGACAGGGCTCGGGGAGCTGTTTTTT. Translated: CASSDGGTGLGELFF.

This clone was seen only a few times. The chain links TRBV19 to TRBJ2-2; possible D gene TRBD2, 6 bases. V was pared by 1 base and J by 5 bases, with 11 bases between. CDR3 length: 15 amino acids. Germline CDR1 is LNHDA and CDR2 is SQIVND (reference sequence). CDR3 in DNA: TGTGCCAGTAGTATAGGACACCGGGGGACCGGGGAGCTGTTTTTT. Its translation is CASSIGHRGTGELFF.

This clone was counted a few times. The gene calls are TRBV2 and TRBJ1-2; 10 bases align to TRBD1. J gave up 6 bases and V 0 bases, and 4 bases lay outside the gene matches. The V gene's germline CDR1 is SNHLY and CDR2 FYNNEI. The CDR3 runs 15 residues. CDR3 sequence reads: CASSEAATGGHGYTF. CDR3 nucleotide sequence: TGTGCCAGCAGTGAAGCGGCGACAGGGGGCCATGGCTACACCTTC.

The gene calls are TRBV29-1 and TRBJ2-1; D perhaps matches TRBD1 (5 bases). Germline V gene data show CDR1 as SQVTM and CDR2 as ANQGSEA. The CDR3 sequence is 12 residues long. V lost 6 bases and J lost 5, with 11 bases in between. The DNA of the CDR3 is TGCAGCGTGAGTGACAGACACAATGAGCAGTTCTTC. It is translated as CSVSDRHNEQFF.

The chain carries TRBV10-3 and TRBJ2-5, with 9 bases identical to TRBD1. With V trimmed by 6 bases and J by 5 bases, 7 bases remained unmatched. Germline V gene lookup returns CDR1 ENHRY and CDR2 SYGVKD. The CDR3 is 14 amino acids. The CDR3 loop is CAIRSGQGSETQYF. CDR3 sequence (DNA): TGTGCCATCAGATCTGGACAGGGGTCCGAGACCCAGTACTTC.

The chain uses TRBV5-1 and TRBJ2-1, with D maybe TRBD2 (6 bases). CDR1 is SGHRS, CDR2 YFSETQ, per germline. Trimming left V 2 bases short and J 4 bases short, with 13 bases between. The CDR3 is 15 residues long. DNA for the CDR3: TGCGCCAGCAGCTTAGGGACTTCTAATTACAATGAGCAGTTCTTC. It codes for CASSLGTSNYNEQFF. Complete variable domain (other parts from reference TRBV5-1 and TRBJ2-1): KAGVTQTPRYLIKTRGQQVTLSCSPISGHRSVSWYQQTPGQGLQFLFEYFSETQRNKGNFPGRFSGRQFSNSRSEMNVSTLELGDSALYLCASSLGTSNYNEQFFGPGTRLTVL.

Judged by abundance, this clone is large. V gene TRBV7-9 combines with J gene TRBJ2-5, with TRBD1 identical over 7 bases. Germline CDR1 and CDR2: SEHNR and FQNEAQ (reference sequence). The CDR3 runs 16 residues. J gave up 2 bases and V 5 bases, and 11 bases lay outside the gene matches. CDR3 sequence reads: CASSPSTGVGQETQYF. The CDR3 region has the DNA TGTGCCAGCAGCCCTTCAACAGGGGTTGGACAAGAGACCCAGTACTTC.

V and J are TRBV6-5 and TRBJ2-5, with TRBD2 matching 12 bases. The J segment lost 5 bases and the V segment lost 7 bases, leaving 8 bases of the junction unmatched. This CDR3 is 15 amino acids long. Germline CDR1 reads MNHEY; CDR2 reads SVGAGI. The CDR3 protein is CASTLAGGPLETQYF. The CDR3 DNA reads TGTGCCAGCACCCTAGCGGGAGGGCCGCTTGAGACCCAGTACTTC.

The CDR3 DNA reads as TGTGCCAGCAGTCAGCGGGACCGCCAAGAGACCCAGTACTTC. Translating it yields CASSQRDRQETQYF. This chain joins TRBV14 and TRBJ2-5, with 7 bases lining up with TRBD2. Germline lookup yields CDR1 SGHDN and CDR2 FVKESK. This CDR3 has 14 residues. V lost 6 bases to trimming and J lost 1 base; unmatched junction nucleotides: 5.

This clone was counted only a few times. The rearrangement links TRBV9 to TRBJ1-1; D is ambiguous. The CDR3 spans 16 residues. Germline V CDR1 and CDR2: SGDLS, YYNGEE. V was pared by 0 bases and J by 1 base, with 13 bases between. CDR3 bases: TGTGCCAGCAGCGTAGGGAGGGTCGTGGGGAACACTGAAGCTTTCTTT. The encoded protein is CASSVGRVVGNTEAFF.

A single count supports this clone. V usage is TRBV24-1 and J usage is TRBJ2-7; 7 bases agree with TRBD1. V shed 2 bases, J shed 2 bases, and the junction held 5 bases outside the gene matches. CDR1 is KGHDR, CDR2 SFDVKD, per germline. The CDR3 spans 15 residues. The CDR3 loop is CATSDSRTGAYEQYF. The DNA for the CDR3 is TGTGCCACCAGTGATTCCCGGACAGGCGCCTACGAGCAGTACTTC.

This chain joins TRBV27 and TRBJ1-5; 12 bases line up with TRBD1. CDR1 is MNHEY, CDR2 SMNVEV, per germline (reference sequence). The CDR3 has 18 residues. The V and J ends lost 6 bases and 6 bases, in that order; junction bases with no gene match: 15. The CDR3 region has the DNA TGTGCCAGCAGCCGAGGGCCTGGGGGACAGGGGGCGGGTCAGCCCCAGCATTTT. Protein product: CASSRGPGGQGAGQPQHF.

V usage is TRBV19 and J usage is TRBJ1-5; unclear D gene. This CDR3 is built from 11 residues. V gave up 10 bases and J gave up 9 bases, with 13 bases separating them. Germline V gene lookup returns CDR1 LNHDA and CDR2 SQIVND (reference sequence). The CDR3 loop reads CATPGAGPQHF. The CDR3 DNA is TGTGCCACCCCCGGTGCTGGGCCCCAGCATTTT.

Only one count was recorded for this clone. The chain combines TRBV19 with TRBJ2-1; D perhaps matches TRBD1 (5 bases). Germline V gene sequence: CDR1 LNHDA, CDR2 SQIVND (reference sequence). The CDR3 has 16 amino acids. Deletions cut 3 bases from V and 2 bases from J, with 14 bases between. As DNA, the CDR3 is TGTGCCAGTAGTATCGGTTCCGCAGGGACCTACAATGAGCAGTTCTTC. Translating it yields CASSIGSAGTYNEQFF.

The CDR3 region has the DNA TGTGCCAGCAGCCCCCTGGGGGGTAGCGAAGCCTACGAGCAGTACTTC. Protein: CASSPLGGSEAYEQYF. This chain joins TRBV7-6 and TRBJ2-7; the D gene is possibly TRBD2 (6 bases). The CDR3 runs 16 residues. Per germline, CDR1 SGHVS and CDR2 FNYEAQ. With 5 bases removed from V and 2 bases from J, the gap between germline ends came to 19 bases.

This chain links TRBV2 with TRBJ1-1, with 7 nucleotides matching TRBD1. Germline values: CDR1 SNHLY, CDR2 FYNNEI. This CDR3 has 13 amino acids. V shed 7 bases, J shed 1 base, and the junction held 3 bases outside the gene matches. CDR3 protein: CASTGQANTEAFF. CDR3 sequence (DNA): TGTGCCAGCACCGGACAGGCGAACACTGAAGCTTTCTTT.

The CDR3, as DNA: TGTGCCAGCAGCACTCGCAGCGGGATGGGGGAACAGTACTTC. It is translated as CASSTRSGMGEQYF. The V and J genes are TRBV7-2 and TRBJ2-7; 7 positions match TRBD2. The CDR3 covers 14 residues. J gave up 10 bases and V 5 bases, and 14 bases lay outside the gene matches. Germline loops: CDR1 SGHTA, CDR2 FQGNSA.

The rearrangement uses TRBV10-2 and TRBJ2-3; 9 nucleotides agree with TRBD2. Losses at the gene ends were 5 bases for V and 2 bases for J; bases not matched to a gene: 17. The CDR3 spans 19 residues. CDR1 is WSHSY, CDR2 SAAADI, per germline. In DNA form, the CDR3 reads TGCGCCAGCAGTTCCATAACGGGGCTAGCGGGACCGAACACAGATACGCAGTATTTT. Translation: CASSSITGLAGPNTDTQYF.

V usage is TRBV28 and J usage is TRBJ2-7; TRBD1 aligns across 10 bases. Trimming took 5 bases from V and 3 from J; bases not matched to a gene: 7. The CDR3 extends over 15 amino acids. Per the germline V gene, CDR1 is MDHEN and CDR2 is SYDVKM. CDR3 sequence reads: CASSVPGQGHYEQYF. The CDR3 coding sequence is TGTGCCAGCAGTGTGCCGGGACAGGGGCACTACGAGCAGTACTTC.

The chain employs TRBV3-1 (or the pseudogene TRBV3-2) and TRBJ1-6; no reliable D call. V shed 1 base and J shed 3 bases, with 10 bases lying between them. This CDR3 region has 16 residues. CDR1 is LGHDT, CDR2 YNNKEL, per germline (reference sequence). The CDR3, as DNA: TGTGCCAGCAGCCAAGCAGGAACGGACTATAATTCACCCCTCCACTTT. Translated, it gives CASSQAGTDYNSPLHF.

The chain carries TRBV7-3 and TRBJ2-5; 11 bases are shared with TRBD2. Per the germline V gene, CDR1 is SGHTA and CDR2 is FQGTGA. J lost 5 bases, V lost 0 bases, and 2 bases had no gene match. The CDR3 has 15 amino acids. CDR3 in amino acids: CASSLTLAGGETQYF. The CDR3 coding sequence is TGTGCCAGCAGCTTAACGCTAGCGGGGGGTGAGACCCAGTACTTC.

This clone was detected a few times. The rearrangement joins TRBV24-1 to TRBJ1-2; 7 nucleotides agree with TRBD1. Germline lookup yields CDR1 KGHDR and CDR2 SFDVKD. V gave up 9 bases and J gave up 8 bases; unmatched junction bases: 11. The CDR3 is made up of 13 amino acids. CDR3: CATQDRALGGYTF. The DNA for the CDR3 is TGTGCCACCCAAGACAGGGCCCTAGGGGGCTACACCTTC.

The chain is built from TRBV12-3 or TRBV12-4 and TRBJ1-6, with a weak D call TRBD1 (6 bases). CDR3 length: 12 amino acids. V was pared by 7 bases and J by 5 bases, with 6 bases between. Here the CDR3 DNA reads TGTGCCAGCAAGGGGGATAATTCACCCCTCCACTTT. Translating it yields CASKGDNSPLHF.

V gene TRBV19 combines with J gene TRBJ1-2; 8 bases are shared with TRBD1. The CDR3 runs 16 residues. CDR1 and CDR2 (germline): LNHDA, SQIVND (reference sequence). With V trimmed by 4 bases and J by 5 bases, 12 bases remained unmatched. For the CDR3, the DNA is TGTGCCAGTAGTACCCGGACAGGGATCAAGGAATATGGCTACACCTTC. Amino acid sequence: CASSTRTGIKEYGYTF.

The rearrangement uses TRBV5-4 and TRBJ2-4, with a tentative D call TRBD1 (6 bases). Germline values: CDR1 SGHNT, CDR2 YYREEE (reference sequence). The CDR3 contains 14 residues. Deletions cut 0 bases from V and 5 bases from J, with 9 bases between. The CDR3 here is CASSLAGAENIQYF. Written as DNA, the CDR3 is TGTGCCAGCAGCTTGGCAGGGGCCGAAAACATTCAGTACTTC.

The chain couples TRBV13 to TRBJ2-5; TRBD2 matches 11 bases. The V gene end was trimmed by 4 bases and the J gene end by 5 bases; junction bases not matched to a gene: 6. The germline V gene encodes CDR1 PRHDT and CDR2 FYEKMQ (reference sequence). The CDR3 extends over 15 amino acids. The CDR3 nucleotides read TGTGCCAGCAGCTCTCCACGACTAGCGGGGGAGACCCAGTACTTC. Translation: CASSSPRLAGETQYF.

The chain recombines TRBV15 with TRBJ1-2; no clear D gene. Trimming removed 3 bases at V and 5 bases at J, with 10 bases between. CDR1 is LNHNV, CDR2 YYDKDF, per germline (reference sequence). The CDR3 spans 13 residues. CDR3 sequence (DNA): TGTGCCACCAGCAGTTTCCAGACTTATGGCTACACCTTC. Encoded protein: CATSSFQTYGYTF.

This rearrangement joins TRBV5-4 to TRBJ2-5; TRBD2 matches 7 bases. CDR1 and CDR2 from the germline V gene are SGHNT and YYREEE (reference sequence). This CDR3 is 17 amino acids long. Germline trimming cut 7 bases from V and 3 bases from J; bases unmatched to any gene: 18. This CDR3 is CASAKTLAPKQKETQYF. The CDR3 DNA is TGTGCCAGCGCCAAAACACTAGCGCCTAAACAAAAAGAGACCCAGTACTTC. Variable domain in full (rest from reference TRBV5-4 and TRBJ2-5): ETGVTQSPTHLIKTRGQQVTLRCSSQSGHNTVSWYQQALGQGPQFIFQYYREEENGRGNFPPRFSGLQFPNYSSELNVNALELDDSALYLCASAKTLAPKQKETQYFGPGTRLLVL.

The chain uses TRBV21-1 and TRBJ1-1; the table's D call TRBD1 went unverified against the DNA. TRBV21-1 is tagged as a pseudogene. This CDR3 comprises 17 residues. The CDR3 here is CASSNLGQGARSTEAFF. In DNA form, the CDR3 reads TGTGCCAGCAGCAATCTGGGACAGGGGGCGCGAAGCACTGAAGCTTTCTTT.